This entry lists 5 T cell receptor beta chains sequenced from one sample in a study of PD-1 blockade in classical Hodgkin lymphoma. The assay was immunoSEQ multiplex PCR, and TCRdb's table has in-frame clones only and misses some. The sample records 20,000 to 30,000 clones, around 63% being singletons. Each patient's relapse followed autologous stem cell transplantation, and brentuximab vedotin exposure varied. Material: peripheral blood mononuclear cells (PBMCs), obtained at baseline. Receptor source: a human donor with classical Hodgkin lymphoma.

The rearrangement joins TRBV4-3 to TRBJ2-2; D uncertain. From germline, CDR1 is LGHNA and CDR2 YSLEER. There are 12 residues in the CDR3. V was cut by 4 bases and J by 3 bases, with 3 bases left in between. CDR3 protein: CASSPYTGELFF. The CDR3 DNA reads as TGCGCCAGCAGCCCCTACACCGGGGAGCTGTTTTTT.

The rearrangement links TRBV4-2 to TRBJ2-3, with 7 nucleotides matching TRBD2. The ends lost 1 base at V and 0 bases at J; junction bases unmatched: 7. This CDR3 contains 17 residues. Germline CDR1 and CDR2: LGHNA and YNFKEQ. CDR3: CASSQGVGGSSTDTQYF. Here the CDR3 DNA reads TGTGCCAGCAGCCAAGGAGTGGGGGGGTCTAGCACAGATACGCAGTATTTT.

This clone was seen only a few times. The chain has TRBV27 and TRBJ2-7; D might be TRBD2 (5 bases). Per the germline V gene, CDR1 is MNHEY and CDR2 is SMNVEV (reference sequence). This CDR3 region has 14 residues. Trimming stripped 7 bases from V and 4 bases from J, with 17 bases between. CDR3 nucleotide sequence: TGTGCCAGCAAGCGGTTCCCTGGGCGATACGAGCAGTACTTC. Translating it yields CASKRFPGRYEQYF.

This chain connects TRBV27 to TRBJ2-1, with D perhaps being TRBD1 or TRBD2 (5 bases each). The CDR3 covers 13 residues. Trimming cost V 3 bases and J 6 bases, with 9 bases left between them. CDR1 and CDR2 (germline): MNHEY, SMNVEV (reference sequence). CDR3 in DNA: TGTGCCAGCAGTTTGGCAGGGAGCAATGAGCAGTTCTTC. As protein: CASSLAGSNEQFF.

The chain carries TRBV11-2 and TRBJ1-2; possible D gene TRBD1, 6 bases. This CDR3 has 12 amino acids. V was shortened by 5 bases and J by 5 bases, with 9 bases between the two germline ends. CDR1 and CDR2 from the germline V gene are SGHAT and FQNNGV. The CDR3 DNA reads TGTGCCAGCAGCCTAACAGGGTATGGCTACACCTTC. Protein sequence: CASSLTGYGYTF.